One and the same sample provided the 21 T cell receptor beta chains below, sequenced in a study of control samples from healthy donors and cancer patients (dated by TCRdb to the early 2020s). The library came from the immunoSEQ multiplex PCR assay. TCRdb retrieved this table from immuneACCESS and kept in-frame rearrangements only. Not all clones are present; in checked studies, unresolved V genes account for under half, and no reason is known for the remainder. For this sample the table gives around 80,000 clones, of which about 87% were detected only once. The ten largest account for roughly a fifth of the sample. Sequenced input: blood. The receptors shown here come from a man in his fifties or sixties in good health.

Notes on this clone: Different DNA sequences within this sample yield the same CDR3. The chain joins TRBV2 to TRBJ1-5; TRBD1 matches 7 bases. This CDR3 has 14 residues. J lost 6 bases, V lost 3 bases, and 5 bases had no gene match. The germline CDR1 and CDR2 sequences are SNHLY and FYNNEI. In DNA form, the CDR3 reads TGTGCCAGCAGTGAGGCAGGGGGGAGTCAGCCCCAGCATTTT. Translation: CASSEAGGSQPQHF.

The chain couples TRBV5-1 to TRBJ2-6, with no clear D. The V end was cut by 2 bases, the J end by 0 bases, with 12 bases between. The CDR3 extends over 17 amino acids. From germline, CDR1 is SGHRS and CDR2 YFSETQ. CDR3 coding DNA: TGCGCCAGCAGCTTATCGGAAGGCAACTCTGGGGCCAACGTCCTGACTTTC. Protein product: CASSLSEGNSGANVLTF.

V and J are TRBV7-3 and TRBJ2-1, with 7 bases lining up with TRBD1. This CDR3 region has 13 residues. The V segment lost 0 bases and the J segment 9 bases; nucleotides outside the gene matches: 2. Germline V gene data show CDR1 as SGHTA and CDR2 as FQGTGA. The chain's CDR3 is CASSLTTGLEQFF. The CDR3 DNA is TGTGCCAGCAGCTTAACGACAGGGCTTGAGCAGTTCTTC.

The rearrangement uses TRBV6-4 and TRBJ2-3; 8 positions match TRBD2. This CDR3 is 15 amino acids long. Trimming removed 0 bases from V and 1 base from J; junction bases left unmatched: 0. CDR1 MRHNA and CDR2 SNTAGT come from the germline V gene. The CDR3 coding sequence is TGTGCCAGCAGTGACTCTAGCGGGGGCACAGATACGCAGTATTTT. It yields the protein CASSDSSGGTDTQYF.

The chain is built from TRBV12-5 and TRBJ1-5; 7 bases match TRBD1. Germline CDR1 and CDR2: LGHNT and FRNRAP. V shed 5 bases, J shed 6 bases, and the junction held 7 bases outside the gene matches. The CDR3 spans 14 residues. The DNA for the CDR3 is TGTGCTAGTGGTCCCACAGGGGTTGTTCAGCCCCAGCATTTT. It codes for CASGPTGVVQPQHF.

The chain joins TRBV19 to TRBJ2-7; 7 bases align to TRBD2. CDR1 is LNHDA, CDR2 SQIVND, per germline (reference sequence). Trimming removed 6 bases from V and 2 bases from J; junction bases left unmatched: 10. The CDR3 sequence is 15 residues long. CDR3: CASSLSGLGPYEQYF. In DNA form, the CDR3 reads TGTGCCAGTAGCCTTAGCGGGCTTGGCCCCTACGAGCAGTACTTC.

V is TRBV11-3 and J is TRBJ2-6; D remains ambiguous. The CDR3 extends over 14 amino acids. The germline CDR1 and CDR2 sequences are SGHNT and YENEEA. The germline V and J ends were trimmed by 5 bases and 0 bases, with 5 bases remaining between them. In DNA, the CDR3 is TGTGCCAGCAGCGCAGACTCTGGGGCCAACGTCCTGACTTTC. It codes for CASSADSGANVLTF.

This clone was seen only a few times. V usage is TRBV6-2 or TRBV6-3 and J usage is TRBJ2-1, with TRBD2 matching over 7 bases. The CDR3 is 14 residues long. Germline V gene data show CDR1 as MNHEY and CDR2 as SVGEGT. V lost 2 bases, J lost 4 bases, and 2 bases stayed unmatched. The CDR3 nucleotides are TGTGCCAGCAGTTACCGGGGGGAATACAATGAGCAGTTCTTC. Its protein product is CASSYRGEYNEQFF.

This clone was counted once. The V and J genes are TRBV29-1 and TRBJ1-1; TRBD1 is a possible D gene (6 bases). CDR3 length: 13 amino acids. Germline CDR1 SQVTM, CDR2 ANQGSEA. Between the trimmed V and J ends, which lost 5 bases and 2 bases, there was a span of 12 bases. The CDR3 sequence is CSVLRGHNTEAFF. The CDR3 nucleotides read TGCAGCGTTCTCAGGGGCCACAACACTGAAGCTTTCTTT.

About this clone itself: This sample includes further DNA sequences coding for the same CDR3. The chain uses TRBV12-3 or TRBV12-4 and TRBJ1-2, with a possible D match to TRBD1 (5 bases). The CDR3 extends over 13 amino acids. V lost 6 bases, J lost 2 bases, and 10 bases lay in between. The CDR3 nucleotides read TGTGCCAGCAGCCCACAGGTGAACTATGGCTACACCTTC. It specifies CASSPQVNYGYTF.

The rearrangement joins TRBV15 to TRBJ2-1; weak D call: TRBD1 (5 bases). Germline CDR1 reads LNHNV; CDR2 reads YYDKDF (reference sequence). Trimming shortened V by 3 bases and J by 6 bases, and 9 bases separated the two germline ends. The CDR3 spans 13 residues. This CDR3 is CATSSDRPNEQFF. The CDR3 DNA reads as TGTGCCACCAGCAGCGACAGACCCAATGAGCAGTTCTTC.

The V and J genes are TRBV27 and TRBJ2-1; no reliable D call. Germline V gene sequence: CDR1 MNHEY, CDR2 SMNVEV (reference sequence). This CDR3 has 14 amino acids. V was pared by 3 bases and J by 3 bases, with 9 bases between. CDR3 coding DNA: TGTGCCAGCAGTTTGGTCGGCAGCTACAATGAGCAGTTCTTC. Translating gives CASSLVGSYNEQFF.

The CDR3 DNA is TGCAGCGTTGGCAGGGCTGAGGCCCAGTACTTC. It translates to CSVGRAEAQYF. This chain uses TRBV29-1 with TRBJ2-5; maybe TRBD1 (5 bases). Germline V lookup: CDR1 SQVTM, CDR2 ANQGSEA. V lost 4 bases and J 9 bases, leaving 12 bases between the germline ends. The CDR3 loop spans 11 amino acids. Using reference TRBV29-1 and TRBJ2-5 for the parts outside the CDR3, the full variable domain is SAVISQKPSRDICQRGTSLTIQCQVDSQVTMMFWYRQQPGQSLTLIATANQGSEATYESGFVIDKFPISRPNLTFSTLTVSNMSPEDSSIYLCSVGRAEAQYFGPGTRLLVL.

The chain combines TRBV4-3 with TRBJ2-7; D is possibly TRBD1 (6 bases). Germline CDR1 and CDR2: LGHNA and YSLEER. The V end lost 1 base, the J end lost 6 bases, and 10 bases lay between the germline ends. The CDR3 loop spans 13 amino acids. CDR3 DNA: TGCGCCAGCAGCCAAGGGACAGTCGGCGAGCAGTACTTC. This codes for CASSQGTVGEQYF.

J is TRBJ2-3 and V is TRBV13; D gene unclear. In germline, CDR1 is PRHDT, CDR2 FYEKMQ (reference sequence). Trimming took off 2 bases at V and 3 bases at J, with 9 bases between the two ends. This CDR3 is built from 14 residues. The CDR3 sequence is CASSLLDFTDTQYF. CDR3 sequence (DNA): TGTGCCAGCAGCTTACTCGACTTTACAGATACGCAGTATTTT. The complete variable domain, with remaining parts taken from reference TRBV13 and TRBJ2-3, reads AAGVIQSPRHLIKEKRETATLKCYPIPRHDTVYWYQQGPGQDPQFLISFYEKMQSDKGSIPDRFSAQQFSDYHSELNMSSLELGDSALYFCASSLLDFTDTQYFGPGTRLTVL.

The genes are TRBV5-1 and TRBJ2-3, with TRBD2 identical over 12 bases. Germline V gene data show CDR1 as SGHRS and CDR2 as YFSETQ. J was trimmed by 3 bases and V by 3 bases; bases with no gene match: 2. The CDR3 extends over 15 amino acids. The CDR3 coding sequence is TGCGCCAGCAGCTCCGGGACTAGCGGGACAGATACGCAGTATTTT. This translates into CASSSGTSGTDTQYF.

V usage is TRBV5-1 and J usage is TRBJ1-1; D may be TRBD1 (5 bases). The V gene lost 5 bases and the J gene lost 1 base, with 9 bases spanning the gap. The CDR3 totals 13 residues. Looked up from germline, CDR1 is SGHRS and CDR2 is YFSETQ. CDR3 residues: CASRRDGNTEAFF. The CDR3 nucleotides read TGCGCCAGCAGGCGGGACGGGAACACTGAAGCTTTCTTT.

This chain uses TRBV10-1 with TRBJ2-1; 7 nucleotides agree with TRBD2. After removal of 6 bases from V and 5 bases from J, the junction contained 4 bases not matched to a gene. Per the germline V gene, CDR1 is WNHNN and CDR2 is SYGVQD (reference sequence). CDR3 length equals 13 residues. In DNA, the CDR3 is TGCGCCAGCAGCGCCGGGGGGAACAATGAGCAGTTCTTC. It translates to CASSAGGNNEQFF.

The chain has TRBV20-1 and TRBJ1-1; D remains unclear. CDR1 and CDR2 (germline): DFQATT, SNEGSKA (reference sequence). The CDR3 spans 11 residues. The CDR3 DNA reads as TGCAGGTCCCAGAGTGGCGCTGAAGCTTTCTTT. The encoded protein is CRSQSGAEAFF.

This chain links TRBV5-1 with TRBJ1-5; the match to TRBD1 covers 9 bases. The CDR3 spans 16 residues. V was clipped by 8 bases and J by 1 base; unmatched bases: 10. The germline V gene encodes CDR1 SGHRS and CDR2 YFSETQ. CDR3 sequence reads: CASSAGTGSSNQPQHF. In DNA, the CDR3 is TGCGCCAGTTCCGCCGGGACAGGGTCAAGCAATCAGCCCCAGCATTTT. The full variable domain, completed using reference TRBV5-1 and TRBJ1-5, is KAGVTQTPRYLIKTRGQQVTLSCSPISGHRSVSWYQQTPGQGLQFLFEYFSETQRNKGNFPGRFSGRQFSNSRSEMNVSTLELGDSALYLCASSAGTGSSNQPQHFGDGTRLSIL.

The J gene is TRBJ1-1, the V gene TRBV6-5, with D maybe TRBD1 (5 bases). Germline V gene data show CDR1 as MNHEY and CDR2 as SVGAGI. V lost 6 bases, J lost 11 bases, and 13 bases lay in between. The CDR3 sequence is 11 residues long. The CDR3 nucleotides are TGTGCCAGCAGGGAGGGGAATATGGCTTTCTTT. Its translation is CASREGNMAFF.